This T cell receptor (beta chain) was recorded in a study of blood T cell repertoires in COVID-19 (dated by TCRdb to about 2020). With regard to the full study: Samples from collaborators originated in the United States, Italy and Spain and spanned both the acute and convalescent phases of COVID-19. The material from the prospective study consisted of cDNA or gDNA derived from T cells, B-cell-depleted T cells, or PBMCs. Subjects who had been exposed to COVID-19, were actively infected with it, or had recovered from it provided the deeply sampled blood TCRbeta repertoires that made up the dataset. The repertoires were released in a freely available public database meant as a resource for research on the immune response to SARS-CoV-2. Samples were obtained from the ongoing ImmuneRACE study (first 160 participants) and from 1,254 subjects provided by 6 global collaborators. The sample metadata nearly always contained a de-identified subject ID, COVID-19 status, age in years and sex. Where available, HLA class I and class II types were taken from metadata supplied by the sample provider and were not determined by assay-based typing.

The immunoSEQ Assay, a bias-controlled multiplex PCR, was used to amplify TCRbeta CDR3 regions from genomic DNA. As for the authors' bioinformatics: Nucleated cell counts per sample were estimated from amplification of reference gene primers within the assay. To quantify the absolute abundance of each unique TCRbeta CDR3 rearrangement, sequence reads were collapsed and filtered. For each sample, productive Simpson clonality was calculated by taking the square root of Simpson's diversity index across productive rearrangements. TCRdb took over this immuneACCESS table, retaining in-frame rearrangements with V and J assigned. Such tables are incomplete; in checked studies, under half of the missing clones stem from an unresolved V gene, and the remainder is unexplained. V and J calls and clone size are given by that table; D and trimming were obtained from the DNA. The sample table contains 300,000 to 350,000 clones; only one count was recorded for about 90% of them. Approximately 4.5% of the sample is held by the ten biggest clonotypes.

In the prospective study, participants were about 18 to 90 years old, resided in 24 geographic areas of the United States, and were enrolled through a virtual design. In the prospective study, cohorts were assigned on the basis of participant-reported clinical history obtained from a screening survey and a study questionnaire. In the prospective study, mobile phlebotomists collected whole blood, serum and a nasopharyngeal or oropharyngeal swab from each participant. Participants in the prospective study had the option to provide additional blood draws and questionnaires over an approximately 2-month period. Before DNA extraction, blood samples from the prospective study were shipped at room temperature or frozen. What the work shows at the level of the full study, not this receptor alone: The quantity of clinical and demographic metadata differed by source and by participant and was supplied without curation.

The germline V gene sets CDR1 to MNHEY and CDR2 to SVGAGI. The CDR3 runs 13 amino acids, cysteine and phenylalanine included. Only CDR3 DNA is held: 39 bases, read in frame from base 1. Relative to germline, V is 6 bases shorter and J is 5 bases shorter, with 13 bases between their ends. To note about this clone: Its antigen specificity is not known. No much larger clone exists at a distance of one base, and base qualities are not known.

The receptor's source is a woman between 18 and 30 years old with acute COVID-19. Recombination linked TRBV6-5 to TRBJ2-5; the D gene is perhaps TRBD1, from 6 matching bases. The specimen was PBMCs or T cells enriched from blood (not recorded which). The CDR3 has the sequence CASRVSRGETQYF. The DNA sequence is given as TGTGCCAGCAGGGTCAGCAGGGGCGAGACCCAGTACTTC.